This TCR beta chain comes out of a study of T cells in narcolepsy. On the study more broadly: Donors had narcolepsy type 1 or type 2, or were healthy controls.

Repertoires were generated with immunoSEQ multiplex PCR, while TCRdb's copy carries only in-frame clones and drops some. The table records about 30,000 clones, about 83% of them present only once. Study-wide results and limits: Reportedly, autoreactive clonotypes were serially detected in patients' blood but not controls'. Comparing one patient's CSF and blood CD4+ clonotypes highlighted HCRT- and TRIB2-specific autoreactive clonotypes. Autoreactive clone sequences were missing from some blood memory CD4+ repertoires.

V was clipped by 5 bases and J by 1 base, with 8 bases between them. Germline V lookup: CDR1 SGHVS, CDR2 FNYEAQ. The CDR3 consists of 14 residues. To note about this clone: Its antigen is not identified.

Specimen: CD45RA- memory CD4+ T cells from PBMCs. The chain couples TRBV7-6 to TRBJ2-2; maybe TRBD1 (5 bases). The TCR comes from a human donor with narcolepsy. CDR3 DNA: TGTGCCAGCAGCCGCGGACAGAACACCGGGGAGCTGTTTTTT. Residues: CASSRGQNTGELFF.